This T cell receptor beta chain was observed in a study of blood T cell repertoires in COVID-19 (dated by TCRdb to the early 2020s). Describing the broader study: Samples from collaborators originated in the United States, Italy and Spain and spanned both the acute and convalescent phases of COVID-19. Samples were obtained from the ongoing ImmuneRACE study (first 160 participants) and from 1,000 to 1,500 subjects provided by 6 global collaborators. The dataset comprised deeply sampled blood TCRbeta repertoires from subjects exposed to, actively infected with, or recovered from COVID-19. Where available, HLA class I and class II types were obtained from metadata supplied by the sample provider rather than from assay-based typing. A freely available public database, intended as a resource for researchers studying the immune response to SARS-CoV-2, is where the repertoires were released. The material from the prospective study consisted of cDNA or gDNA derived from T cells, B-cell-depleted T cells, or PBMCs. A de-identified subject ID, COVID-19 status, age in years and sex were almost always included in the sample metadata.

Broad study findings and their caveats: Clinical and demographic metadata were provided uncurated, with the amount varying by source and participant.

V is shortened by 5 bases, J by 6 bases, and the region joining them spans 13 bases. Including the terminal cysteine and phenylalanine, the CDR3 comprises 13 residues. Kept here is only the CDR3 DNA, which spans 39 bases and is read in frame from base 1. TCRbeta CDR3 regions were amplified from genomic DNA using the immunoSEQ Assay, a bias-controlled multiplex PCR. Per the original workflow: The number of nucleated cells in each sample was estimated by amplification of reference gene primers within the assay. Sequence reads were collapsed and filtered to measure the absolute abundance of every unique TCRbeta CDR3 rearrangement. For each sample, productive Simpson clonality was calculated as the square root of Simpson's diversity index across productive rearrangements. The clones in this table, taken by TCRdb from immuneACCESS, are in-frame only. Not every clone is retained; where verified, under half of the shortfall comes from an unresolved V gene, and the cause of the rest is unknown. D and trimming were read from the DNA, whereas the V and J calls and clone size are those reported in that table. The table for this sample lists some 220,000 clones; roughly 85% of them were counted only once. About 2.4% of the sample is taken by the ten largest.

At one collaborating source in Seattle, patients were enrolled during active infection and were followed longitudinally through the course of disease. The collaborating institutions used their own protocols to collect whole blood in K2EDTA tubes. For TCRbeta analysis, collaborators shipped samples as frozen whole blood, isolated PBMCs, or DNA extracted from either of those sample types. In the case of this clone: Its antigen is unknown. The record has no base qualities; no much larger clone is one base away.

This clonotype originated in a woman aged 70-85 years with COVID-19, enrolled during active disease. Sequencing was performed on peripheral blood. The rearranged chain carries TRBV12-3 or TRBV12-4 and TRBJ1-1, and possibly TRBD1, on 5 matching bases. CDR3 loop: CASSPQGAPEAFF. The nucleotide sequence is TGTGCCAGCAGTCCCCAGGGCGCCCCTGAAGCTTTCTTT.